Listed below are T cell receptor beta chains from one sample, sequenced in a study of cytomegalovirus exposure and HLA in healthy donors. Some clones are missing from TCRdb's copy, which holds only in-frame ones; the method was immunoSEQ multiplex PCR. The sample lists about 150,000 clones; about four fifths were seen once. The sample consisted of PBMCs. The receptors shown here come from a man younger than 35 in good health and CMV-seronegative. CDR3s include the opening cysteine and the closing phenylalanine or tryptophan. The D gene is left open where the match is weak. Some rows mark clone size as missing; the rest say once, few, many or name a class of expanded clone.

d_call,clone_size,v_call,j_call,cdr3_aa,cdr3_nt
.,.,TRBV19,TRBJ1-4,CASSIDLRTGPKLFF,TGTGCCAGTAGTATAGATCTTCGTACAGGGCCAAAACTGTTTTTT
.,once,TRBV7-3,TRBJ1-3,CASSPSTGFGNTIYF,TGTGCCAGCAGCCCATCGACAGGATTTGGAAACACCATATATTTT
TRBD2,.,TRBV7-6,TRBJ2-1,CASSPIGASGYNEQFF,TGTGCCAGCAGCCCTATAGGGGCTAGCGGTTACAATGAGCAGTTCTTC
.,few,TRBV6-5,TRBJ1-5,CASRDTSNQPQHF,TGTGCCAGCCGGGATACTAGCAATCAGCCCCAGCATTTT
TRBD1,.,TRBV11-2,TRBJ1-3,CASSAGQGPGNTIYF,TGTGCCAGCAGCGCAGGACAGGGGCCAGGAAACACCATATATTTT
.,.,TRBV5-1,TRBJ2-3,CASSLDRVADTQYF,TGCGCCAGCAGCTTGGACAGGGTGGCAGATACGCAGTATTTT
TRBD2,.,TRBV4-3,TRBJ2-3,CASSQEGTSGGHTDTQYF,TGCGCCAGCAGCCAAGAAGGGACTAGCGGGGGCCACACAGATACGCAGTATTTT
.,.,TRBV5-1,TRBJ2-5,CASSLGGRETQYF,TGCGCCAGCAGCTTGGGGGGCCGGGAGACCCAGTACTTC
.,.,TRBV7-9,TRBJ2-7,CASSRESQTYF,TGTGCCAGCAGCCGAGAAAGTCAAACGTACTTC
.,.,TRBV5-1,TRBJ2-7,CASRASGTSYEQYF,TGCGCCAGCAGGGCCTCCGGGACATCCTACGAGCAGTACTTC
.,.,TRBV7-9,TRBJ1-5,CASRQTPARGSNQPQHF,TGTGCCAGCAGGCAGACCCCGGCCAGGGGTAGCAATCAGCCCCAGCATTTT
.,.,TRBV19,TRBJ1-6,CASSTTGYNSPLHF,TGTGCCAGTAGCACTACAGGGTATAATTCACCCCTCCACTTT
.,.,TRBV4-1,TRBJ1-5,CASSHPPRGINQPQHF,TGCGCCAGCAGCCATCCCCCGCGGGGGATAAATCAGCCCCAGCATTTT
.,few,TRBV7-2,TRBJ2-3,CASSLVTGTDTQYF,TGTGCCAGCAGCTTAGTTACAGGCACAGATACGCAGTATTTT
.,once,TRBV7-8,TRBJ1-2,CASSLGNTGVNYGYTF,TGTGCCAGCAGCTTAGGCAATACAGGTGTAAACTATGGCTACACCTTC
TRBD1,few,TRBV19,TRBJ2-7,CASSIGGTGPYEQYF,TGTGCCAGTAGTATAGGAGGGACAGGGCCCTACGAGCAGTACTTC
TRBD1,.,TRBV6-6,TRBJ1-1,CASRSGQGFTEAFF,TGTGCCAGCAGGTCGGGACAGGGATTCACTGAAGCTTTCTTT
.,.,TRBV9,TRBJ2-7,CASSTVQGYEQYF,TGTGCCAGCAGCACCGTCCAGGGCTACGAGCAGTACTTC
.,.,TRBV7-9,TRBJ2-4,CASSEPGPGDPKNIQYF,TGTGCCAGCAGCGAGCCGGGGCCAGGGGACCCCAAAAACATTCAGTACTTC
TRBD2,.,TRBV13,TRBJ2-5,CLTRQRGEETQYF,TGTCTCACCCGTCAGCGGGGCGAAGAGACCCAGTACTTC
TRBD1,.,TRBV5-4,TRBJ2-5,CASSWDRGVQETQYF,TGTGCCAGCAGCTGGGACAGGGGGGTTCAAGAGACCCAGTACTTC
TRBD1,once,TRBV7-9,TRBJ2-6,CASSHQMRQGSSGANVLTF,TGTGCCAGCAGCCACCAGATGCGACAGGGCAGCTCTGGGGCCAACGTCCTGACTTTC
TRBD1,.,TRBV28,TRBJ1-5,CASSLPHRTGGAIGQPQHF,TGTGCCAGCAGTTTACCACACCGGACAGGGGGCGCGATTGGTCAGCCCCAGCATTTT
.,few,TRBV11-2,TRBJ2-6,CASSLVQGQAGANVLTF,TGTGCCAGCAGCTTGGTCCAGGGGCAGGCTGGGGCCAACGTCCTGACTTTC
.,.,TRBV4-3,TRBJ1-6,CASSQGYGPNSPLHF,TGCGCCAGCAGCCAAGGATATGGGCCGAATTCACCCCTCCACTTT
TRBD1,few,TRBV29-1,TRBJ1-2,CSVDPSGQGRSFF,TGCAGCGTTGATCCGTCGGGACAGGGGCGATCATTCTTC
TRBD1,.,TRBV6-5,TRBJ2-2,CASSRQGRYTGELFF,TGTGCCAGCAGCCGACAGGGGCGTTACACCGGGGAGCTGTTTTTT
.,once,TRBV6-5,TRBJ1-2,CASRRPGRDNYGYTF,TGTGCCAGCAGACGACCAGGACGGGATAACTATGGCTACACCTTC
.,.,TRBV10-2,TRBJ2-2,CASSVAANTGELFF,TGCGCCAGCAGTGTGGCCGCGAACACCGGGGAGCTGTTTTTT
TRBD2,.,TRBV9,TRBJ2-1,CASTPGSGGALNEQFF,TGTGCCTCGACCCCCGGTAGCGGGGGGGCCTTGAATGAGCAGTTCTTC
TRBD2,.,TRBV7-9,TRBJ2-1,CASSFVAGGHDEQFF,TGTGCCAGCAGCTTCGTAGCGGGGGGGCATGATGAGCAGTTCTTC
.,.,TRBV27,TRBJ1-4,CASSLWAATNEKLFF,TGTGCCAGCAGTTTATGGGCCGCAACTAATGAAAAACTGTTTTTT
TRBD2,.,TRBV6-4,TRBJ2-1,CASSETSGGASEQFF,TGTGCCAGCAGTGAGACTAGCGGGGGGGCCAGTGAGCAGTTCTTC
.,few,TRBV9,TRBJ1-1,CASSVGTGSTEAFF,TGTGCCAGCAGCGTAGGAACAGGGAGCACTGAAGCTTTCTTT
TRBD1,.,TRBV5-4,TRBJ2-4,CAVKNRGNIAKNSQYF,TGTGCCGTAAAAAACAGGGGAAACATAGCCAAAAACAGTCAGTACTTC
.,.,TRBV6-5,TRBJ2-6,CATGRGSSGANGLTF,TGTGCCACCGGCCGGGGGAGCTCTGGGGCCAACGGCCTGACTTTC
TRBD2,.,TRBV30,TRBJ2-3,CAWSSRGGWGDTQYF,TGTGCCTGGAGTTCCCGGGGGGGGTGGGGAGATACGCAGTATTTT
.,.,TRBV29-1,TRBJ1-5,CSVGGVAGDQPQHF,TGCAGCGTTGGAGGTGTGGCAGGGGATCAGCCCCAGCATTTT
TRBD2,once,TRBV30,TRBJ2-3,CAWGSGGDTQYF,TGTGCCTGGGGATCGGGAGGAGATACGCAGTATTTT
.,.,TRBV9,TRBJ1-1,CASSAWGGGTNTEAFF,TGTGCCAGCAGCGCCTGGGGTGGGGGGACCAACACTGAAGCTTTCTTT
.,.,TRBV19,TRBJ2-1,CASRHTGLDEQFF,TGTGCCAGTAGACACACAGGTTTGGATGAGCAGTTCTTC
TRBD1,few,TRBV7-9,TRBJ1-1,CASRGGTAIFMANTEAFF,TGTGCCAGCAGAGGTGGGACAGCCATATTTATGGCGAACACTGAAGCTTTCTTT
.,few,TRBV5-1,TRBJ2-7,CASSLYSPPYEQYF,TGCGCCAGCAGCTTGTACAGTCCTCCCTACGAGCAGTACTTC
.,.,TRBV18,TRBJ2-7,CASSTGGGYEQYF,TGTGCCAGCTCAACCGGGGGAGGCTACGAGCAGTACTTC
TRBD1,.,TRBV9,TRBJ2-7,CASSPRGQGVSYEQYF,TGTGCCAGCAGCCCAAGAGGACAGGGAGTCTCCTACGAGCAGTACTTC
TRBD1,.,TRBV18,TRBJ1-2,CASSRQGSDGYTF,TGTGCCAGCTCGCGACAGGGGTCGGATGGCTACACCTTC
TRBD2,.,TRBV19,TRBJ2-1,CASSIGTSGFYNEQFF,TGTGCCAGTAGTATAGGGACTAGCGGGTTCTACAATGAGCAGTTCTTC
.,.,TRBV19,TRBJ1-5,CASSGVGNSNQPQHF,TGTGCCAGTAGCGGGGTGGGGAATAGCAATCAGCCCCAGCATTTT
.,.,TRBV6-1,TRBJ1-1,CASSEFGGRYTEAFF,TGTGCCAGCAGTGAATTCGGGGGTCGTTACACTGAAGCTTTCTTT
TRBD2,.,TRBV28,TRBJ2-5,CASSLWERGGPEETQYF,TGTGCCAGCAGTTTATGGGAGCGGGGGGGCCCGGAAGAGACCCAGTACTTC
.,.,TRBV4-1,TRBJ2-3,CASSQDSDTQYF,TGCGCCAGCAGCCAAGACTCAGATACGCAGTATTTT
TRBD1,few,TRBV12-5,TRBJ1-2,CASGLDRDGYTF,TGTGCTAGTGGCCTTGACAGGGATGGCTACACCTTC
TRBD1,.,TRBV30,TRBJ2-5,CAWDTRGPETQYF,TGTGCCTGGGATACCAGGGGGCCGGAGACCCAGTACTTC